This T cell receptor beta chain derives from a study of shared clonotypes between healthy human individuals. Naive CD8 cells lacked CD45RO and underwent positive selection for CCR7, leaving out terminally differentiated effector memory CD45RA+ cells. Everyone who donated was a Caucasian adult who lived in Nashville, Tennessee. The protocol was immunoSEQ multiplex PCR, while the TCRdb copy is restricted to in-frame clones and leaves out a portion. Here the sample spans hundreds of thousands of clones, just over 90% being singletons. CDR1 and CDR2 (germline): MNHNS, SASEGT. The CDR3 contains 13 residues. Note on this clone: Germline and junction disagree at one end, which may indicate a read error.

This receptor was obtained from a man between 25 and 39 years old in good health. The J gene is TRBJ2-1, the V gene TRBV6-1; 8 bases are shared with TRBD2. The specimen sequenced was naive CD8+ T cells sorted from blood. CDR3 bases: TGTGCCATCAGTAGCGGGAAGAGGAATGAGCAGTTCTTC. Its translation: CAISSGKRNEQFF.